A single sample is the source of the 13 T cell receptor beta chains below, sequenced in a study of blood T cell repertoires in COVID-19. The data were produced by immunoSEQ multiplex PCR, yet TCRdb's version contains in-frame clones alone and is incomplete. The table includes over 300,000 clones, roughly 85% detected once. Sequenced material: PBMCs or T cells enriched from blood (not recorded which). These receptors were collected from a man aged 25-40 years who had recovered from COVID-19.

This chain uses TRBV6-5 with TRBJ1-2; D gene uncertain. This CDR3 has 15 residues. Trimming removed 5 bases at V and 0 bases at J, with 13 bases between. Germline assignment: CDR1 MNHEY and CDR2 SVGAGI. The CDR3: CASSPRGVTNYGYTF. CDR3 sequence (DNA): TGTGCCAGCAGTCCCCGCGGGGTGACTAACTATGGCTACACCTTC.

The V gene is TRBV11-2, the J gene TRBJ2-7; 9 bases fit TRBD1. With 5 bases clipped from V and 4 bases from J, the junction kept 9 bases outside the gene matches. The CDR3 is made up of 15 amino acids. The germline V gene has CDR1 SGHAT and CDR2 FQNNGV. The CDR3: CASSTATGGEYEQYF. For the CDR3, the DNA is TGTGCCAGCAGCACCGCGACAGGGGGAGAGTACGAGCAGTACTTC.

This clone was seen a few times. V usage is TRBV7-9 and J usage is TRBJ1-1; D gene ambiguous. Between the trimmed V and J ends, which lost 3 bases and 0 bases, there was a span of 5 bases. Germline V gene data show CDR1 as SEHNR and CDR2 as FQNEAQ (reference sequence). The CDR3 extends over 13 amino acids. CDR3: CASSFILNTEAFF. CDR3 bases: TGTGCCAGCAGCTTCATTTTGAACACTGAAGCTTTCTTT.

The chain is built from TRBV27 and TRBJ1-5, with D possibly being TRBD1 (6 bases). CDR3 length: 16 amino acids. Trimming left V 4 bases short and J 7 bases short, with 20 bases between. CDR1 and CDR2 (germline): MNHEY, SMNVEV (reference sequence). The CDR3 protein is CASSSTTGLVIQPQHF. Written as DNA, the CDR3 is TGTGCCAGCAGTTCGACGACAGGTTTGGTAATACAGCCCCAGCATTTT.

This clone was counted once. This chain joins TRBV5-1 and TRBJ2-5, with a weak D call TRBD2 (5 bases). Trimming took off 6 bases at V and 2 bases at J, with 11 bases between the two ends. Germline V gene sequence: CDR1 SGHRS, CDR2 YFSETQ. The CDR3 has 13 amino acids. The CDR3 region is CASNRGLQETQYF. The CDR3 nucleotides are TGCGCCAGCAACCGAGGGTTACAAGAGACCCAGTACTTC.

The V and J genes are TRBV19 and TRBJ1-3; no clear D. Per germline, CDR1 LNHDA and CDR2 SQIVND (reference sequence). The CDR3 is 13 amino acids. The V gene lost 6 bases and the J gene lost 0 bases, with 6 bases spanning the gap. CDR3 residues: CASRMASGNTIYF. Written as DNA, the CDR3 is TGTGCCAGTAGAATGGCCTCTGGAAACACCATATATTTT.

The CDR3 DNA reads TGCGCCAGCAGGATCCCGGACAGAACCTATGGCTACACCTTC. Its protein product is CASRIPDRTYGYTF. The chain is built from TRBV10-2 and TRBJ1-2; TRBD1 is a possible D gene (6 bases). The V end was cut by 6 bases, the J end by 4 bases, with 15 bases between. CDR3 size: 14 residues. CDR1 and CDR2 from the germline V gene are WSHSY and SAAADI.

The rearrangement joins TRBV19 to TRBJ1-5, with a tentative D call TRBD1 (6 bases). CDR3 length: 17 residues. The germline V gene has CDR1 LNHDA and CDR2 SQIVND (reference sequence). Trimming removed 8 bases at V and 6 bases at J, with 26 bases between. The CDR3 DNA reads TGTGCCAGTGGCATAAGGGCTGGTGGGACAAGCGGTCAGCCCCAGCATTTT. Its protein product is CASGIRAGGTSGQPQHF.

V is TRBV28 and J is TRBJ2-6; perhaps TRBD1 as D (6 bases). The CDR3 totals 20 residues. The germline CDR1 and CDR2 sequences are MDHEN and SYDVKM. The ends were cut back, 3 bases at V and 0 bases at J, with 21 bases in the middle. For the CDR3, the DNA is TGTGCCAGCAGTTTTAGACCGGGCAGGGGATTTTCCTCTGGGGCCAACGTCCTGACTTTC. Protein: CASSFRPGRGFSSGANVLTF.

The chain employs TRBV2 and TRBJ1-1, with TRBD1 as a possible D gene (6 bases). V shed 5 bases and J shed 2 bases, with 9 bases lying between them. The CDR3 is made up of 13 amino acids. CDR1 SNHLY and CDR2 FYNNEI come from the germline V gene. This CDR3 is CASSRTANTEAFF. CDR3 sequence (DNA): TGTGCCAGCAGTCGGACAGCCAACACTGAAGCTTTCTTT. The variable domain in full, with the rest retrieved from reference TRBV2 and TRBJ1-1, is EPEVTQTPSHQVTQMGQEVILRCVPISNHLYFYWYRQILGQKVEFLVSFYNNEISEKSEIFDDQFSVERPDGSNFTLKIRSTKLEDSAMYFCASSRTANTEAFFGQGTRLTVV.

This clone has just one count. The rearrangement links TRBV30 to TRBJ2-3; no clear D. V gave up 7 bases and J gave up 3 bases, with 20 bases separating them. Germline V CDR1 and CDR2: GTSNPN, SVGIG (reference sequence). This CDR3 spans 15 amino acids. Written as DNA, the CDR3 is TGTGCCTCCACACGGCATCAGGCCGGTACAGATACGCAGTATTTT. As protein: CASTRHQAGTDTQYF.

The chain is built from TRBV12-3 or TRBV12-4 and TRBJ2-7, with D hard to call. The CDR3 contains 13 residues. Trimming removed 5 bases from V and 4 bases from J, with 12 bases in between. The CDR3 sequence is CASSPGNAYEQYF. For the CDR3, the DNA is TGTGCCAGCAGTCCAGGAAATGCGTACGAGCAGTACTTC.

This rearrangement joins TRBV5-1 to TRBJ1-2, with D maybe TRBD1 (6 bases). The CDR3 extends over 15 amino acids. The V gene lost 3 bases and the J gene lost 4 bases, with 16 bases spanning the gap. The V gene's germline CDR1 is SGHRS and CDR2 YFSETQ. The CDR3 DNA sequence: TGCGCCAGCAGCTCCGAACCGGGACAACTCTATGGCTACACCTTC. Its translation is CASSSEPGQLYGYTF.